The 27 T cell receptor beta chains listed next were all sequenced from one sample in a study of shared clonotypes between healthy human individuals. Terminally differentiated effector memory CD45RA+ cells were excluded from the naive CD8 cells, which were CD45RO-negative and positively selected for CCR7. Clones were sequenced by immunoSEQ multiplex PCR, and TCRdb holds only the in-frame ones, with some missing. This table has around 640,000 clones, approximately 96% appearing once. The sample comprised naive CD8+ T cells sorted from blood. The source is a woman in her twenties or thirties in good health.

This chain connects TRBV4-1 to TRBJ2-3; TRBD2 matches 12 bases. Unmatched junction bases numbered 13, after V lost 5 bases and J lost 10 bases. Germline V gene lookup returns CDR1 MGHRA and CDR2 YSYEKL. The CDR3 totals 16 residues. The CDR3 DNA reads TGCGCCAGCAGCGGACGACTAGCGGGAGTGCTACTAGCGCAGTATTTT. It encodes CASSGRLAGVLLAQYF.

The J gene is TRBJ1-1, the V gene TRBV7-9; TRBD1 might be the D (5 bases). The germline CDR1 and CDR2 sequences are SEHNR and FQNEAQ (reference sequence). With 5 bases removed from V and 5 bases from J, the gap between germline ends came to 18 bases. CDR3 length: 15 amino acids. The CDR3 DNA reads as TGTGCCAGCAGCCCCAAGGGGCCTGATTGGACTGAAGCTTTCTTT. This encodes CASSPKGPDWTEAFF.

The rearrangement joins TRBV4-1 to TRBJ2-3; unclear D gene. CDR1 is MGHRA, CDR2 YSYEKL, per germline. This CDR3 region has 13 residues. The V and J ends lost 1 base and 6 bases respectively, with 8 bases between them. DNA for the CDR3: TGCGCCAGCAGCCAAGTGTACTCCGATACGCAGTATTTT. Translation gives CASSQVYSDTQYF.

CDR3 nucleotides: TGCGCCAGCAGCCTAGGACGGACTAGTTACAATGAGCAGTTCTTC. Translation: CASSLGRTSYNEQFF. The genes are TRBV10-2 and TRBJ2-1; TRBD2 matches at 7 bases. The CDR3 is made up of 15 amino acids. From germline, CDR1 is WSHSY and CDR2 SAAADI. The trim removed 6 bases at V and 4 bases at J, leaving 9 bases unmatched.

The chain recombines TRBV7-9 with TRBJ2-1; 12 nucleotides match TRBD2. Germline V gives CDR1 SEHNR, CDR2 FQNEAQ (reference sequence). This CDR3 has 16 residues. Trimming removed 4 bases from V and 4 bases from J; junction bases left unmatched: 5. The CDR3 region is CASSSNGLAGYNEQFF. CDR3 in DNA: TGTGCCAGCAGCTCAAACGGACTAGCGGGATACAATGAGCAGTTCTTC.

In the case of this clone: With a much larger clone just one base away, this may be a read error. This chain joins TRBV7-9 and TRBJ2-7; D remains unclear. V dropped 4 bases and J dropped 3 bases, with 4 bases sitting between them. CDR1 is SEHNR and CDR2 is FQNEAQ in the germline V gene (reference sequence). CDR3 length equals 11 residues. The CDR3 bases are TGTGCCAGCAGCTCCGACTACGAGCAGTACTTC. It translates to CASSSDYEQYF.

The chain is built from TRBV19 and TRBJ2-7; D is ambiguous. The CDR3 covers 12 residues. The ends were cut back, 0 bases at V and 5 bases at J, with 5 bases in the middle. Germline CDR1 LNHDA, CDR2 SQIVND (reference sequence). CDR3 coding DNA: TGTGCCAGTAGTATAGATTTGGACGAGCAGTACTTC. As protein: CASSIDLDEQYF. The whole variable domain, remainder taken from reference TRBV19 and TRBJ2-7, is DGGITQSPKYLFRKEGQNVTLSCEQNLNHDAMYWYRQDPGQGLRLIYYSQIVNDFQKGDIAEGYSVSREKKESFPLTVTSAQKNPTAFYLCASSIDLDEQYFGPGTRLTVT.

This clone was found once. The rearrangement joins TRBV6-5 to TRBJ2-2; 9 positions match TRBD1. V gave up 0 bases and J gave up 9 bases; unmatched junction bases: 5. Germline V CDR1 and CDR2: MNHEY, SVGAGI. The CDR3 consists of 15 residues. The CDR3 coding sequence is TGTGCCAGCAGTTACTCGGGACAGGGTATCAGGGAGCTGTTTTTT. This encodes CASSYSGQGIRELFF.

The gene calls are TRBV29-1 and TRBJ2-5, with D possibly being TRBD2 (6 bases). The CDR3 is made up of 13 amino acids. Trimming cost V 0 bases and J 7 bases, with 12 bases left between them. Germline lookup yields CDR1 SQVTM and CDR2 ANQGSEA. This CDR3 is CSVEEGSGGTQYF. DNA for the CDR3: TGCAGCGTTGAAGAAGGATCCGGGGGGACCCAGTACTTC.

The CDR3 DNA sequence: TGTGCCAGCAGTAGGGCTAGCGGGGGATCCTACGAGCAGTACTTC. This encodes CASSRASGGSYEQYF. The J gene is TRBJ2-7, the V gene TRBV27; 10 positions agree with TRBD2. The CDR3 contains 15 residues. J was trimmed by 1 base and V by 5 bases; bases with no gene match: 5. The germline gives CDR1 MNHEY, CDR2 SMNVEV (reference sequence).

This clone came up once. The gene calls are TRBV4-1 and TRBJ1-1; no clear D gene. This CDR3 spans 12 amino acids. The V end lost 3 bases, the J end lost 3 bases, and 5 bases lay between the germline ends. Per germline, CDR1 MGHRA and CDR2 YSYEKL. The CDR3 nucleotides are TGCGCCAGCAGCCAGACGGACACTGAAGCTTTCTTT. Translated: CASSQTDTEAFF.

V usage is TRBV28 and J usage is TRBJ2-7, with a tentative D call TRBD2 (6 bases). CDR3 length: 15 residues. Trimming left V 4 bases short and J 1 base short, with 14 bases between. CDR1 and CDR2 (germline): MDHEN, SYDVKM. The CDR3 protein is CASSSRGGISYEQYF. The CDR3 DNA sequence: TGTGCCAGCAGTTCTCGCGGAGGGATTTCCTACGAGCAGTACTTC.

The chain combines TRBV7-9 with TRBJ2-3; D uncertain. Trimming removed 4 bases from V and 6 bases from J, with 8 bases in between. The CDR3 totals 12 residues. Per the germline V gene, CDR1 is SEHNR and CDR2 is FQNEAQ (reference sequence). The CDR3 loop reads CASSYSLDTQYF. CDR3 sequence (DNA): TGTGCCAGCAGCTATAGCTTGGATACGCAGTATTTT.

The chain combines TRBV15 with TRBJ1-1, with D possibly TRBD1 on 6 matching bases. CDR3 length: 17 residues. Between the trimmed V and J ends, which lost 3 bases and 0 bases, there was a span of 17 bases. The germline gives CDR1 LNHNV, CDR2 YYDKDF (reference sequence). The CDR3 loop is CATSRDRQDSMNTEAFF. CDR3 sequence (DNA): TGTGCCACCAGCAGGGATAGACAGGACAGCATGAACACTGAAGCTTTCTTT.

A word on this clone: Other DNA sequences of this sample code for an identical CDR3. V gene TRBV27 combines with J gene TRBJ2-1; a possible D gene is TRBD2 (5 bases). The germline V gene encodes CDR1 MNHEY and CDR2 SMNVEV (reference sequence). V shed 2 bases and J shed 3 bases, with 8 bases lying between them. CDR3 length equals 14 residues. The CDR3 nucleotides are TGTGCCAGCAGTTTAGCGGGCGTCTACAATGAGCAGTTCTTC. Protein product: CASSLAGVYNEQFF.

J is TRBJ1-2 and V is TRBV5-1, with 9 bases identical to TRBD1. The CDR3 sequence is 18 residues long. After removal of 3 bases from V and 8 bases from J, the junction contained 20 bases not matched to a gene. The V gene's germline CDR1 is SGHRS and CDR2 YFSETQ. The CDR3, as DNA: TGCGCCAGCAGCTCCAGCACCGGGACAGGGTTCTCAGGGGGCGGCTACACCTTC. Residues: CASSSSTGTGFSGGGYTF.

The CDR3: CASSLREGRGGTEAFF. The CDR3, as DNA: TGTGCCAGCAGCTTACGCGAGGGACGAGGAGGCACTGAAGCTTTCTTT. The chain has TRBV27 and TRBJ1-1; perhaps TRBD1 as D (5 bases). Trimming removed 6 bases at V and 4 bases at J, with 21 bases between. CDR3 size: 16 residues. CDR1 and CDR2 from the germline V gene are MNHEY and SMNVEV (reference sequence).

V is TRBV11-2 and J is TRBJ2-7; possible D gene TRBD1, 6 bases. The CDR3 totals 16 residues. V gave up 1 base and J gave up 2 bases, with 15 bases separating them. Germline CDR1 SGHAT, CDR2 FQNNGV. The CDR3 here is CASSLVRQGSPYEQYF. The CDR3 DNA reads TGTGCCAGCAGCTTAGTACGGCAGGGGAGCCCCTACGAGCAGTACTTC.

The chain has TRBV10-1 and TRBJ1-1, with D hard to call. The V gene's germline CDR1 is WNHNN and CDR2 SYGVQD (reference sequence). V was clipped by 5 bases and J by 5 bases, with 9 bases between them. The CDR3 is made up of 12 amino acids. CDR3 sequence: CASSLRGTEAFF. DNA of the CDR3: TGCGCCAGCAGTTTGAGAGGGACTGAAGCTTTCTTT.

The rearrangement joins TRBV7-9 to TRBJ1-1, with D perhaps matching TRBD1 (5 bases). V was trimmed by 5 bases and J by 6 bases, leaving 13 bases between them. CDR1 and CDR2 from the germline V gene are SEHNR and FQNEAQ (reference sequence). This CDR3 has 13 residues. The CDR3 coding sequence is TGTGCCAGCAGCCTAGTTGGGGCTGCTGAAGCTTTCTTT. This encodes CASSLVGAAEAFF.

V is TRBV27 and J is TRBJ2-1; D is perhaps TRBD2 (6 bases). Germline V lookup: CDR1 MNHEY, CDR2 SMNVEV (reference sequence). V lost 5 bases, J lost 9 bases, and 14 bases lay in between. This CDR3 has 13 amino acids. The CDR3 region is CASSPGLLREQFF. CDR3 nucleotides: TGTGCCAGCAGTCCGGGACTCCTACGTGAGCAGTTCTTC.

The chain joins TRBV27 to TRBJ2-4; 10 bases line up with TRBD2. V dropped 10 bases and J dropped 9; count of bases not matched to a gene: 18. Per the germline V gene, CDR1 is MNHEY and CDR2 is SMNVEV (reference sequence). This CDR3 contains 16 residues. CDR3 amino acids: CANYPGPSGSWCIQYF. DNA for the CDR3: TGTGCCAACTATCCCGGCCCTAGCGGGAGTTGGTGCATTCAGTACTTC.

This clone was found once. The V call is TRBV11-1, the J call TRBJ1-1; unclear D gene. There are 15 residues in the CDR3. The V and J ends lost 5 bases and 1 base respectively, with 14 bases between them. Germline V CDR1 and CDR2: SGHAT, FQDESV (reference sequence). CDR3 DNA: TGTGCCAGCAGCGAACTTCGAGGCTGGAACACTGAAGCTTTCTTT. It encodes CASSELRGWNTEAFF.

The chain recombines TRBV28 with TRBJ2-7, with D perhaps TRBD2 (6 bases). The germline V and J ends were trimmed by 7 bases and 3 bases, with 13 bases remaining between them. The CDR3 runs 13 residues. CDR1 MDHEN and CDR2 SYDVKM come from the germline V gene. The CDR3: CASNLRGLYEQYF. CDR3 DNA: TGTGCCAGCAACCTCCGGGGACTCTACGAGCAGTACTTC.

This chain links TRBV19 with TRBJ1-1; TRBD1 matches at 8 bases. V gave up 3 bases and J gave up 7 bases; unmatched junction bases: 7. The CDR3 runs to 14 residues. CDR1 and CDR2 (germline): LNHDA, SQIVND (reference sequence). In DNA, the CDR3 is TGTGCCAGTAGTATCTGGACAGGGATGAGTGAAGCTTTCTTT. Protein product: CASSIWTGMSEAFF. Supplemented by reference TRBV19 and TRBJ1-1, the full variable domain reads DGGITQSPKYLFRKEGQNVTLSCEQNLNHDAMYWYRQDPGQGLRLIYYSQIVNDFQKGDIAEGYSVSREKKESFPLTVTSAQKNPTAFYLCASSIWTGMSEAFFGQGTRLTVV.

The J gene is TRBJ2-1, the V gene TRBV2, with 8 nucleotides matching TRBD2. The trim removed 5 bases at V and 5 bases at J, leaving 11 bases unmatched. Per the germline V gene, CDR1 is SNHLY and CDR2 is FYNNEI. The CDR3 extends over 16 amino acids. CDR3 sequence (DNA): TGTGCCAGCAGTAATAAACTAGCGGACTATGACAATGAGCAGTTCTTC. Amino acids: CASSNKLADYDNEQFF.

V and J are TRBV7-3 and TRBJ2-2; TRBD2 matches at 7 bases. V shed 5 bases and J 4 bases; nucleotides not matched to a gene: 7. The CDR3 has 15 residues. CDR1 and CDR2 from the germline V gene are SGHTA and FQGTGA. In DNA, the CDR3 is TGTGCCAGCAGCCCCATGACGGGGGGCACCGGGGAGCTGTTTTTT. It codes for CASSPMTGGTGELFF.